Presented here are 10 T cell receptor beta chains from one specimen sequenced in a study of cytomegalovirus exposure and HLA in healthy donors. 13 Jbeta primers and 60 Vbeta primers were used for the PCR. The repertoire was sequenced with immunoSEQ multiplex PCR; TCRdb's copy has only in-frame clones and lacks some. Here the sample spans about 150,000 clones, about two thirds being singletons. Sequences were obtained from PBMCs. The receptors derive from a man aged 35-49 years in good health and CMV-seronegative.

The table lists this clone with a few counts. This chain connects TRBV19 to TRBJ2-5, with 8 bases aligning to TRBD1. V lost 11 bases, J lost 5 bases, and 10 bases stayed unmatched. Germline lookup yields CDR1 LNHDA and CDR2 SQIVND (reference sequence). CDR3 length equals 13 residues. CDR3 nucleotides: TGTGCCGTCGGCGGGACAGGTGGGGAGACCCAGTACTTC. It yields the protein CAVGGTGGETQYF.

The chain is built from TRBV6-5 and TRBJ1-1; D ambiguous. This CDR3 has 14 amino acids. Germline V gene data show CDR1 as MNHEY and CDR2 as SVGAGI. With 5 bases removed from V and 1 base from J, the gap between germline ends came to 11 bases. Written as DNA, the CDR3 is TGTGCCAGCAGTCCAATAAGCGGGAACACTGAAGCTTTCTTT. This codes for CASSPISGNTEAFF.

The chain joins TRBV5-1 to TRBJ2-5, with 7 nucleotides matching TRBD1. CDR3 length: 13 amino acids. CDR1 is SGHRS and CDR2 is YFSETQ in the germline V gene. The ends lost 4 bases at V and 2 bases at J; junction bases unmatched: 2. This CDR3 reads CASSRGQQETQYF. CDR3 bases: TGCGCCAGCAGCAGGGGACAGCAAGAGACCCAGTACTTC.

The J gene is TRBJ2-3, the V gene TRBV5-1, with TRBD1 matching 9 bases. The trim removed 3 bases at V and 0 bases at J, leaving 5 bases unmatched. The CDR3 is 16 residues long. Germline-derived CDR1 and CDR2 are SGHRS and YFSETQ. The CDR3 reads CASSSLGQGSTDTQYF. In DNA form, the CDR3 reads TGCGCCAGCAGCTCGCTAGGACAGGGGAGCACAGATACGCAGTATTTT.

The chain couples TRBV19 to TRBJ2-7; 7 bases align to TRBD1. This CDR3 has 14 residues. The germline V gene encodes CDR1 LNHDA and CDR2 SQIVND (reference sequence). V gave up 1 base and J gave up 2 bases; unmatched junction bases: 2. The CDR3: CASSIGQGAYEQYF. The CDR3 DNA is TGTGCCAGTAGTATAGGACAGGGCGCCTACGAGCAGTACTTC.

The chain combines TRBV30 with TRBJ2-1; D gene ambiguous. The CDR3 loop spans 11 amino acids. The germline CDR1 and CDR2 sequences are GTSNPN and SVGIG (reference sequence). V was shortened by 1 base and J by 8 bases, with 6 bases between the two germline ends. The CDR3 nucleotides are TGTGCCTGGAGTGCCAACTATGAGCAGTTCTTC. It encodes CAWSANYEQFF.

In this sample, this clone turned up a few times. CDR3 in DNA: TGCGCCAGCAGCTCTAAACTAGGGACGAACACCGGGGAGCTGTTTTTT. Protein sequence: CASSSKLGTNTGELFF. The V and J genes are TRBV5-1 and TRBJ2-2; maybe TRBD2 (5 bases). The CDR3 length is 16 residues. The V gene lost 3 bases and the J gene lost 0 bases, with 12 bases spanning the gap. Germline V CDR1 and CDR2: SGHRS, YFSETQ.

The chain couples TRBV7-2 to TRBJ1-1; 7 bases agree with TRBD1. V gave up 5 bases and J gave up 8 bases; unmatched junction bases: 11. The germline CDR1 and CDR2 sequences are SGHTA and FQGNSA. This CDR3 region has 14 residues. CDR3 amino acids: CASSLTPGGREAFF. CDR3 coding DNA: TGTGCCAGCAGCCTTACGCCAGGGGGTCGGGAAGCTTTCTTT.

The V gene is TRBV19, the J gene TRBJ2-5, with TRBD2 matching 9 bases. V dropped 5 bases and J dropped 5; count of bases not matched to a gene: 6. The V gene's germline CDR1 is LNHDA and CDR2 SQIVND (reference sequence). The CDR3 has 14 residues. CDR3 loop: CASSFSGGEETQYF. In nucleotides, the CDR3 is TGTGCCAGTAGTTTTAGCGGGGGAGAGGAGACCCAGTACTTC.

CDR3 bases: TGTGCCAGCAGCTTAGAAGACGGGACTGAAGCTTTCTTT. It yields the protein CASSLEDGTEAFF. The chain is built from TRBV11-3 and TRBJ1-1; D is ambiguous. V lost 0 bases and J lost 5, with 7 bases in between. Germline CDR1 reads SGHNT; CDR2 reads YENEEA. The CDR3 is 13 residues long.